This TCR beta chain was profiled in a study of OX40 agonist ivuxolimab in advanced cancers. The timepoints at which blood was sampled were baseline, cycle 4 day 1, and cycle 7 day 1. Produced via immunoSEQ multiplex PCR; TCRdb's table is partial and in-frame only. Here the sample spans approximately 40,000 clones, 82% being singletons. Germline V gene sequence: CDR1 KGHSH, CDR2 LQKENI. This CDR3 comprises 17 residues. V dropped 3 bases and J dropped 3 bases, with 18 bases sitting between them. The rearrangement joins TRBV18 to TRBJ1-5; D may be TRBD1 (6 bases). The sequence derives from an adult with an advanced solid tumor such as melanoma, head and neck, liver or kidney cancer. Specimen: CD4+ or CD8+ T cells sorted from blood, collected in a trial of the OX40 agonist ivuxolimab. For the CDR3, the DNA is TGTGCCAGCTCACCCACCCCCCAGGACAGATTCAATCAGCCCCAGCATTTT. Its translation is CASSPTPQDRFNQPQHF.